The rows below give T cell receptor beta chains drawn from one sample of a study of CD8+CD57+ T cells in acquired aplastic anemia. MiXCR, run by TCRdb on the reads, gives a single entry per CDR3 protein. The table records 100,000 to 150,000 distinct CDR3 sequences, about 43% of them present only once. Sequencing was carried out using sorted CD4+, CD8+, or CD8+CD57+ T cells (not recorded which) from PBMCs. These receptors all stem from a human donor with aplastic anemia. Both conserved end residues are part of each CDR3. The order of the fields is J gene, D gene, clone size, V gene, CDR3 DNA, CDR3 protein. A D gene is named only where the DNA matches it firmly. Size tells how often a clone was seen (once, few, many) or the class of an expanded clone, and some rows leave it out.

j_gene: TRBJ1-4
d_gene: -
abundance: many
v_gene: TRBV20-1
CDR3nt: TGCAGTGCTAGGGGGGACAACTTACGTGCAACTAATGAAAAACTGTTTTTT
CDR3aa: CSARGDNLRATNEKLFF

j_gene: TRBJ1-1
d_gene: TRBD1
abundance: many
v_gene: TRBV6-1
CDR3nt: TGTGCCAGCGATCATGGACAGGGGGCTCGGGGCACTGAAGCTTTCTTT
CDR3aa: CASDHGQGARGTEAFF

j_gene: TRBJ1-3
d_gene: -
abundance: few
v_gene: TRBV6-1
CDR3nt: TGTGCCAGCAGAACAGAAATTTCTGGAAACACCATATATTTT
CDR3aa: CASRTEISGNTIYF

j_gene: TRBJ1-2
d_gene: -
abundance: many
v_gene: TRBV24-1
CDR3nt: TGTGCCACCAGTGATCGGGCCTCCGGGGGAGGCTACACCTTC
CDR3aa: CATSDRASGGGYTF

j_gene: TRBJ2-1
d_gene: -
abundance: many
v_gene: TRBV7-2
CDR3nt: TGTGCCAGCAGCTTTCAACAGCACAATGAGCAGTTCTTC
CDR3aa: CASSFQQHNEQFF

j_gene: TRBJ2-5
d_gene: -
abundance: -
v_gene: TRBV29-1
CDR3nt: TGCAGCGTTGAGACGGGGTATGGGGAGACCCAGTACTTC
CDR3aa: CSVETGYGETQYF

j_gene: TRBJ2-5
d_gene: TRBD2
abundance: -
v_gene: TRBV10-3
CDR3nt: TGTGCCATCAGGGGGGGGGACGAGACCCAGTACTTC
CDR3aa: CAIRGGDETQYF

j_gene: TRBJ1-2
d_gene: -
abundance: -
v_gene: TRBV5-1
CDR3nt: TGCGCCAGCAGCATGCAGGGCCGGGACGGCTACACCTTC
CDR3aa: CASSMQGRDGYTF

j_gene: TRBJ2-1
d_gene: TRBD2
abundance: -
v_gene: TRBV15
CDR3nt: TGTGCCACCAGCAGACTAGCGGGGGACTACAATGAGCAGTTCTTC
CDR3aa: CATSRLAGDYNEQFF

j_gene: TRBJ2-7
d_gene: -
abundance: many
v_gene: TRBV7-2
CDR3nt: TGTGCCAGCAGCTTCTCCTACGAGCAGTACTTC
CDR3aa: CASSFSYEQYF

j_gene: TRBJ1-2
d_gene: -
abundance: many
v_gene: TRBV6-1
CDR3nt: TGTGCCAGCAGGAGGGACGGCTATGGCTACACCTTC
CDR3aa: CASRRDGYGYTF

j_gene: TRBJ1-1
d_gene: TRBD1
abundance: many
v_gene: TRBV5-6
CDR3nt: TGTGCCAGCAGCTTGGTGGACAGGGGGATGAACACTGAAGCTTTCTTT
CDR3aa: CASSLVDRGMNTEAFF

j_gene: TRBJ1-1
d_gene: -
abundance: many
v_gene: TRBV20-1
CDR3nt: TGCAGTGCTAGAGATACCGGGATGAACACTGAAGCTTTCTTT
CDR3aa: CSARDTGMNTEAFF

j_gene: TRBJ2-6
d_gene: TRBD2
abundance: many
v_gene: TRBV20-1
CDR3nt: TGCAGTGCTAGGCGGGGGTCTGGGGCCAACGTCCTGACTTTC
CDR3aa: CSARRGSGANVLTF

j_gene: TRBJ1-1
d_gene: -
abundance: many
v_gene: TRBV11-2
CDR3nt: TGTGCCAGCAGCTTCGATTGGCAGCCTGAAGCTTTCTTT
CDR3aa: CASSFDWQPEAFF

j_gene: TRBJ1-2
d_gene: TRBD1
abundance: many
v_gene: TRBV24-1
CDR3nt: TGTGCCACGGGGACAGGATATGGCTACACCTTC
CDR3aa: CATGTGYGYTF

j_gene: TRBJ1-1
d_gene: -
abundance: many
v_gene: TRBV19
CDR3nt: TGTGCCAGTAGTGAAGGGCTGGGCACTGAAGCTTTCTTT
CDR3aa: CASSEGLGTEAFF

j_gene: TRBJ1-2
d_gene: TRBD1
abundance: -
v_gene: TRBV7-2
CDR3nt: TGTGCCAGCAGCACGGGACAGGGAGCTGGCTACACCTTC
CDR3aa: CASSTGQGAGYTF

j_gene: TRBJ1-5
d_gene: -
abundance: -
v_gene: TRBV24-1
CDR3nt: TGTGCCACCAGTGGTCAGGGGTTCAATCAGCCCCAGCATTTT
CDR3aa: CATSGQGFNQPQHF

j_gene: TRBJ1-6
d_gene: -
abundance: many
v_gene: TRBV9
CDR3nt: TGTGCCAGCAGCGCTCAGGGTTCCCCTAGCTCACCCCTCCACTTT
CDR3aa: CASSAQGSPSSPLHF

j_gene: TRBJ2-7
d_gene: TRBD1
abundance: many
v_gene: TRBV6-5
CDR3nt: TGTGCCAGCAGTCACACCGGGACAGGCAACTACGAGCAGTACTTC
CDR3aa: CASSHTGTGNYEQYF

j_gene: TRBJ2-7
d_gene: -
abundance: -
v_gene: TRBV4-2
CDR3nt: TGTGCCAGCAGCCAAGATCGGTCAGGGAACCCCTACGAGCAGTACTTC
CDR3aa: CASSQDRSGNPYEQYF

j_gene: TRBJ2-3
d_gene: TRBD1
abundance: -
v_gene: TRBV20-1
CDR3nt: TGCAGTGCTGCTACCGGGACAGGGAAAAATACGCAGTATTTT
CDR3aa: CSAATGTGKNTQYF

j_gene: TRBJ1-5
d_gene: -
abundance: -
v_gene: TRBV10-3
CDR3nt: TGTGCCATCAGTGAGTGGAAGGGAGTCGGCCAGCCCCAGCATTTT
CDR3aa: CAISEWKGVGQPQHF

j_gene: TRBJ1-4
d_gene: -
abundance: few
v_gene: TRBV12-3/TRBV12-4
CDR3nt: TGTGCCAGCAGGGGGACCTTTATGGTGGGTGAAAAACTGTTTTTT
CDR3aa: CASRGTFMVGEKLFF